Listed below are T cell receptor beta chains from one sample, sequenced in a study of blood T cells in healthy people across ages. TCRdb called the 5' RACE reads again in MiXCR, with one record for every CDR3 protein. The data contain hundreds of thousands of distinct CDR3 sequences, approximately 30% of them singletons. Sequenced material: blood. These receptors were taken from an elderly woman in good health. Each CDR3 is given with its conserved first and last residue. The D gene is left open where the match is weak. Only part of the rows carry a size: once, few, many, or a class if the clone is expanded.

length: 17; D: TRBD2; size: .; J: TRBJ2-1; V: TRBV6-2/TRBV6-3; CDR3: CASSPRLAGGRINEQFF; DNA: TGTGCCAGCAGCCCCCGACTAGCGGGGGGGCGGATCAATGAGCAGTTCTTC
length: 15; D: .; size: .; J: TRBJ2-1; V: TRBV5-1; CDR3: CASSSTFPIYNEQFF; DNA: TGCGCCAGTTCTTCGACATTCCCCATTTACAATGAGCAATTCTTC
length: 12; D: .; size: many; J: TRBJ1-2; V: TRBV20-1; CDR3: CSASSGNYGYTF; DNA: TGCAGTGCTAGTTCCGGGAACTATGGCTACACCTTC
length: 14; D: .; size: many; J: TRBJ2-7; V: TRBV7-2; CDR3: CASSTAGFGYEQYF; DNA: TGTGCCAGCAGCACCGCAGGGTTTGGCTACGAGCAGTACTTC
length: 15; D: .; size: few; J: TRBJ1-1; V: TRBV29-1; CDR3: CSVEGGGGRYTEAFF; DNA: TGCAGCGTCGAAGGAGGTGGGGGCAGGTACACTGAAGCTTTCTTT
length: 14; D: .; size: many; J: TRBJ2-7; V: TRBV20-1; CDR3: CSASVGDSSYEQYF; DNA: TGCAGTGCTAGCGTGGGGGACTCCTCCTACGAGCAGTACTTC
length: 15; D: .; size: few; J: TRBJ1-6; V: TRBV4-3; CDR3: CASSQATGLASPLHF; DNA: TGCGCCAGCAGCCAAGCGACAGGTTTAGCTTCACCCCTCCACTTT
length: 14; D: .; size: many; J: TRBJ2-5; V: TRBV20-1; CDR3: CSARVGQPIRTQYF; DNA: TGCAGTGCTAGAGTTGGACAGCCGATCCGGACCCAGTACTTC
length: 13; D: .; size: many; J: TRBJ1-2; V: TRBV29-1; CDR3: CSVPRDYDYGYTF; DNA: TGCAGCGTACCCAGGGATTACGACTATGGCTACACCTTC
length: 14; D: .; size: many; J: TRBJ2-7; V: TRBV7-2; CDR3: CASSLLHGGYEQYF; DNA: TGTGCCAGCAGCTTATTACACGGCGGCTACGAGCAGTACTTC
length: 20; D: TRBD1; size: once; J: TRBJ1-2; V: TRBV27; CDR3: CASSSILSGTGGAQNYGYTF; DNA: TGTGCCAGCAGTTCGATCCTGTCCGGGACAGGGGGCGCACAGAACTATGGCTACACCTTC
length: 15; D: TRBD1; size: .; J: TRBJ1-1; V: TRBV7-9; CDR3: CASSQGGLPGTEAFF; DNA: TGTGCCAGCAGCCAGGGGGGGCTGCCGGGCACTGAAGCTTTCTTT
length: 14; D: .; size: .; J: TRBJ2-7; V: TRBV5-1; CDR3: CASKEVDYGYEQYF; DNA: TGCGCCAGCAAGGAGGTCGACTATGGCTACGAGCAGTACTTC
length: 14; D: .; size: .; J: TRBJ2-1; V: TRBV7-2; CDR3: CASSLRPRGNEQFF; DNA: TGTGCCAGCAGCTTACGGCCGAGGGGGAATGAGCAGTTCTTC
length: 13; D: TRBD1; size: .; J: TRBJ1-5; V: TRBV20-1; CDR3: CSAPGQLYQPQHF; DNA: TGCAGTGCCCCGGGACAGCTATATCAGCCCCAGCATTTT
length: 14; D: TRBD1; size: few; J: TRBJ2-5; V: TRBV30; CDR3: CACHPQQGRNEQYF; DNA: TGTGCCTGTCACCCCCAACAGGGGCGGAATGAGCAGTACTTC
length: 13; D: .; size: many; J: TRBJ1-2; V: TRBV18; CDR3: CASSRMNRDGYTF; DNA: TGTGCCAGCTCACGGATGAACAGGGATGGCTACACCTTC
length: 16; D: TRBD1; size: .; J: TRBJ2-3; V: TRBV20-1; CDR3: CSASLLGTASTDTQYF; DNA: TGCAGTGCTTCACTCCTTGGGACAGCTAGCACAGATACGCAGTATTTT
length: 15; D: .; size: many; J: TRBJ1-2; V: TRBV20-1; CDR3: CSARDGPPRNYGYTF; DNA: TGCAGTGCTAGAGATGGTCCGCCGAGGAACTATGGCTACACCTTC
length: 15; D: TRBD1; size: .; J: TRBJ2-1; V: TRBV7-3; CDR3: CASSLMGQGSNEQFF; DNA: TGTGCCAGCAGCTTAATGGGACAGGGTTCGAATGAGCAGTTCTTC
length: 16; D: .; size: once; J: TRBJ2-1; V: TRBV7-2; CDR3: CASSLVVGGGQDEQFF; DNA: TGTGCCAGCAGCCTTGTGGTAGGGGGAGGGCAGGATGAGCAGTTCTTC
length: 16; D: .; size: many; J: TRBJ1-2; V: TRBV15; CDR3: CATSRDFGGPNYGYTF; DNA: TGTGCCACCAGCAGAGATTTTGGGGGGCCTAACTATGGCTACACCTTC
length: 15; D: .; size: many; J: TRBJ2-5; V: TRBV7-9; CDR3: CASSLDSREEETQYF; DNA: TGTGCCAGCAGCTTAGATTCTCGCGAAGAAGAGACCCAGTACTTC
length: 15; D: TRBD1; size: .; J: TRBJ1-6; V: TRBV7-2; CDR3: CASSLRDRGQSPLHF; DNA: TGTGCCAGCAGCCTCCGGGACAGGGGGCAGTCACCCCTCCACTTT
length: 16; D: TRBD2; size: many; J: TRBJ2-3; V: TRBV11-2; CDR3: CASSRRLAGSTDTQYF; DNA: TGTGCCAGCAGCCGCCGACTAGCGGGGAGCACAGATACGCAGTATTTT
length: 15; D: TRBD1; size: .; J: TRBJ1-6; V: TRBV2; CDR3: CASSGPTGNNSPLHF; DNA: TGTGCCAGCAGTGGGCCGACAGGGAACAATTCACCCCTCCACTTT
length: 15; D: .; size: many; J: TRBJ2-7; V: TRBV5-1; CDR3: CASSLSGQPTNEQYF; DNA: TGCGCCAGCAGCTTGTCCGGACAGCCCACGAACGAGCAGTACTTC
length: 19; D: .; size: few; J: TRBJ2-2; V: TRBV15; CDR3: CATSKSQRIRDKNTGELFF; DNA: TGTGCCACCAGCAAATCCCAAAGAATCAGGGATAAGAACACCGGGGAGCTGTTTTTT
length: 11; D: .; size: .; J: TRBJ2-1; V: TRBV5-1; CDR3: CASSLAYEQFF; DNA: TGCGCCAGCAGCTTGGCCTATGAGCAGTTCTTC
length: 14; D: TRBD1; size: many; J: TRBJ1-1; V: TRBV27; CDR3: CASSSNRGNTEAFF; DNA: TGTGCCAGCAGTTCTAACAGGGGGAACACTGAAGCTTTCTTT
length: 14; D: TRBD1; size: .; J: TRBJ2-7; V: TRBV9; CDR3: CASSVAVGGGEQYF; DNA: TGTGCCAGCAGCGTAGCTGTAGGGGGCGGCGAGCAGTACTTC
length: 13; D: .; size: .; J: TRBJ2-7; V: TRBV11-1; CDR3: CASSPQWGDEQYF; DNA: TGTGCCAGCAGCCCCCAGTGGGGGGACGAGCAGTACTTC
length: 14; D: .; size: many; J: TRBJ2-7; V: TRBV28; CDR3: CASSLEQGAYEQYF; DNA: TGTGCCAGCAGTTTAGAGCAGGGAGCCTACGAGCAGTACTTC
length: 19; D: TRBD2; size: many; J: TRBJ2-1; V: TRBV7-9; CDR3: CASKLLTHSGGAKDNEQFF; DNA: TGTGCCAGCAAGCTTTTAACCCATAGCGGGGGGGCAAAGGACAATGAGCAGTTCTTC
length: 13; D: .; size: many; J: TRBJ2-7; V: TRBV6-6; CDR3: CASTPGFTYEQYF; DNA: TGTGCCAGCACGCCAGGGTTCACCTACGAGCAGTACTTC
length: 14; D: .; size: many; J: TRBJ2-1; V: TRBV15; CDR3: CATSGSRGRSEQFF; DNA: TGTGCCACCAGCGGGAGTCGGGGGCGGTCTGAGCAGTTCTTC
length: 11; D: TRBD1; size: many; J: TRBJ2-7; V: TRBV20-1; CDR3: CSATGGYEQYF; DNA: TGCAGTGCTACAGGGGGCTACGAGCAGTACTTC
length: 18; D: TRBD1; size: many; J: TRBJ2-5; V: TRBV6-2/TRBV6-3; CDR3: CASSTLTGDRSYQETQYF; DNA: TGTGCCAGCAGCACTCTGACCGGGGACAGGTCGTACCAAGAGACCCAGTACTTC
length: 15; D: .; size: .; J: TRBJ1-5; V: TRBV5-1; CDR3: CASSLSAGQTQPQHF; DNA: TGCGCCAGCAGCTTGTCGGCAGGCCAGACTCAGCCCCAGCATTTT
length: 15; D: TRBD2; size: many; J: TRBJ2-1; V: TRBV12-3/TRBV12-4; CDR3: CASRLAGGTYNEQFF; DNA: TGTGCCAGCAGACTAGCGGGGGGAACTTACAATGAGCAGTTCTTC
length: 15; D: .; size: .; J: TRBJ1-5; V: TRBV6-5; CDR3: CASSGRSRGNQPQHF; DNA: TGTGCCAGCAGTGGACGGTCGAGGGGCAATCAGCCCCAGCATTTT
length: 15; D: TRBD2; size: many; J: TRBJ2-5; V: TRBV7-2; CDR3: CASSLGSGGQETQYF; DNA: TGTGCCAGCAGCTTAGGTAGCGGGGGTCAAGAGACCCAGTACTTC
length: 15; D: TRBD2; size: many; J: TRBJ2-7; V: TRBV3-1; CDR3: CASHLAAGGPYEQYF; DNA: TGTGCCAGCCACCTCGCAGCGGGGGGGCCCTACGAGCAGTACTTC